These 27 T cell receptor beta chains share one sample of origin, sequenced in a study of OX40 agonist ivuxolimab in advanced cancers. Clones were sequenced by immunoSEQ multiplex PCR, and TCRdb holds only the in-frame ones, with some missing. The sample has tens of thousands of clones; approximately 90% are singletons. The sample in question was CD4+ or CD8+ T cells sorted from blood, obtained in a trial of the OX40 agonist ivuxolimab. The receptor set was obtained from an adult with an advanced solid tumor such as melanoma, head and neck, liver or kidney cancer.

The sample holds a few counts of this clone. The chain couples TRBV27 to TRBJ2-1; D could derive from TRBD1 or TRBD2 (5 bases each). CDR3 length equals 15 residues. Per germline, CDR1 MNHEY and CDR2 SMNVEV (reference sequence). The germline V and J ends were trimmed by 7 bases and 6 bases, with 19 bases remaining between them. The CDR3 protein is CASILSGAGLNEQFF. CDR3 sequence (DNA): TGTGCCAGCATTCTCTCCGGGGCAGGACTCAATGAGCAGTTCTTC.

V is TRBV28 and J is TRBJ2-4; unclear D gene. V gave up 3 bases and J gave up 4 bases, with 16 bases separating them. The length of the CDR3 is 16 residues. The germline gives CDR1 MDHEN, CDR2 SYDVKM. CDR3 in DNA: TGTGCCAGCAGTTTCCGCTCCACAAGGTCAAAAAACATTCAGTACTTC. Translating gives CASSFRSTRSKNIQYF.

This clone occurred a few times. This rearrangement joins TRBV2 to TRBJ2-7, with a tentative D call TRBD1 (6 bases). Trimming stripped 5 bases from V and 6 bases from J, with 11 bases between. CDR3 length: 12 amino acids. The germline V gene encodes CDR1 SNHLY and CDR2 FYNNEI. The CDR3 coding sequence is TGTGCCAGCAGTTACAGGGCTGGCGAGCAGTACTTC. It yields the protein CASSYRAGEQYF.

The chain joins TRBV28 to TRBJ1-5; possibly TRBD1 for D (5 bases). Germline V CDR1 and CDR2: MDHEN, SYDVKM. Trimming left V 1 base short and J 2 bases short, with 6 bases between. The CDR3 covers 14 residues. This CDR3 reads CASSLSGGNQPQHF. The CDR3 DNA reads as TGTGCCAGCAGTTTATCGGGGGGCAATCAGCCCCAGCATTTT.

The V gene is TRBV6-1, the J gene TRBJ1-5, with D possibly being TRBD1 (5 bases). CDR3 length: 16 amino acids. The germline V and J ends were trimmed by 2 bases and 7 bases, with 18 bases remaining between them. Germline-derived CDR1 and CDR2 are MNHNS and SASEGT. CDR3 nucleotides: TGTGCCAGCAGTGAAATCCCGGGGCTTCTGGGACAGCCCCAGCATTTT. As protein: CASSEIPGLLGQPQHF.

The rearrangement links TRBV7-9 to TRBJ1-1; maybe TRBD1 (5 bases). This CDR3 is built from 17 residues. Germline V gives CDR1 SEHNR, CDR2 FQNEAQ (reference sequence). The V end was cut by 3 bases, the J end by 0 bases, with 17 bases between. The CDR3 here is CASSFPRGYLMNTEAFF. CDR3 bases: TGTGCCAGCAGCTTCCCCCGGGGGTACCTAATGAACACTGAAGCTTTCTTT.

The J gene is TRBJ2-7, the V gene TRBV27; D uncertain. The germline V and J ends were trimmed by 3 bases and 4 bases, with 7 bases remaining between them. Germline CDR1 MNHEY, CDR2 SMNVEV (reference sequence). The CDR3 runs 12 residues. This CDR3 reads CASSLLGYEQYF. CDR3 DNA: TGTGCCAGCAGTTTGCTAGGTTACGAGCAGTACTTC.

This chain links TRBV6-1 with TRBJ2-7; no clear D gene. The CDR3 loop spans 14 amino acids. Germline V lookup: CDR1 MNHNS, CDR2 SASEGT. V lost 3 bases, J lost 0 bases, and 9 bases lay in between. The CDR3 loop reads CASSDHSFSYEQYF. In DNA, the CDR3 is TGTGCCAGCAGTGATCACTCTTTCTCCTACGAGCAGTACTTC.

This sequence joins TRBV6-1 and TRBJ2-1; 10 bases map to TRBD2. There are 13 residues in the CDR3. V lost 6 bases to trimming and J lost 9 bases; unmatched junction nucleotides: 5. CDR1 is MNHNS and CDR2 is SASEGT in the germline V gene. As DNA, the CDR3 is TGTGCCAGCAGAGGTAGCGGGAGGACTGAGCAGTTCTTC. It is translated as CASRGSGRTEQFF.

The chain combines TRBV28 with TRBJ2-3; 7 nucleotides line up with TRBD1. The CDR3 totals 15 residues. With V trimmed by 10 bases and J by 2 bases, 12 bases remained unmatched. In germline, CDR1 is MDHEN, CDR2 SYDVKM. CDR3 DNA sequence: TGTGCCATCGTTAAAGGGGGCGCGAACACAGATACGCAGTATTTT. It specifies CAIVKGGANTDTQYF.

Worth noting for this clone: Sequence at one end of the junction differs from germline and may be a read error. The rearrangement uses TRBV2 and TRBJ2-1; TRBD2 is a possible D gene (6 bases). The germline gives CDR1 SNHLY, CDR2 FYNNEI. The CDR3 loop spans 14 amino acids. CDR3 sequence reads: CAGSEWEDYNEQFF. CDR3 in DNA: TGTGCCGGCAGTGAATGGGAGGACTACAATGAGCAGTTCTTC.

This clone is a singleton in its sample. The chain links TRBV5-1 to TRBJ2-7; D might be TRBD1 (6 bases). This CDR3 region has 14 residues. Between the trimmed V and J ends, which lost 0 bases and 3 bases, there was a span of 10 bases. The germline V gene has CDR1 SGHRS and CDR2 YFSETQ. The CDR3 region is CASSLDRANYEQYF. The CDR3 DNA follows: TGCGCCAGCAGCTTGGACAGGGCTAACTACGAGCAGTACTTC.

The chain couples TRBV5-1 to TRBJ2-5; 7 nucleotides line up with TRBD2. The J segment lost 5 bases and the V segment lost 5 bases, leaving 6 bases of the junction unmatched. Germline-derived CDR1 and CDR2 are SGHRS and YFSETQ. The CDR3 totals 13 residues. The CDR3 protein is CASSLTSQETQYF. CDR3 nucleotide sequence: TGCGCCAGCAGTCTGACTAGCCAGGAGACCCAGTACTTC.

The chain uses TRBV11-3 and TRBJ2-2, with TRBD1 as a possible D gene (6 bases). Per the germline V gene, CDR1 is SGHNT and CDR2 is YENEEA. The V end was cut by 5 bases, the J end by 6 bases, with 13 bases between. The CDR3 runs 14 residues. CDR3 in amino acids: CASSPTGYAGELFF. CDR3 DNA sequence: TGTGCCAGCAGCCCAACAGGGTACGCCGGGGAGCTGTTTTTT.

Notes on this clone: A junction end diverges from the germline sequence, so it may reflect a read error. In nucleotides, the CDR3 is TGTGCCATCAGTGGTACGTTGGGCTCAGTAGGGTACGAGCAGTACTTC. Translation gives CAISGTLGSVGYEQYF. The chain uses TRBV6-6 and TRBJ2-7; D is unclear. The CDR3 totals 16 residues. In germline, CDR1 is MNHNY, CDR2 SVGAGI (reference sequence).

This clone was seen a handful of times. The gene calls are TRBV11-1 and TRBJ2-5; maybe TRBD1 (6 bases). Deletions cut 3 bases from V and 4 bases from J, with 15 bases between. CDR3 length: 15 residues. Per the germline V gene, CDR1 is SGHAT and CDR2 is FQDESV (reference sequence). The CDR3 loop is CASSFFMGAGETQYF. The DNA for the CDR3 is TGTGCCAGCAGCTTTTTCATGGGGGCAGGAGAGACCCAGTACTTC.

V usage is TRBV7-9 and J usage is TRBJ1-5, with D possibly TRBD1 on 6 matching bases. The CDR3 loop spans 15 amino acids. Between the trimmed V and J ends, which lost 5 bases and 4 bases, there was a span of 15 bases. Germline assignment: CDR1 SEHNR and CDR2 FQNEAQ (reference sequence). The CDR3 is CASSLLDSPNQPQHF. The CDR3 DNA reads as TGTGCCAGCAGCCTTTTGGACAGCCCAAATCAGCCCCAGCATTTT.

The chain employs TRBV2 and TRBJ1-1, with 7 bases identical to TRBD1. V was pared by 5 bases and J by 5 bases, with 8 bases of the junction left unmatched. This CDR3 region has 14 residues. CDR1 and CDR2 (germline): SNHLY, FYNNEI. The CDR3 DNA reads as TGTGCCAGCAGTCCGTGGGACAGTCTAACTGAAGCTTTCTTT. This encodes CASSPWDSLTEAFF.

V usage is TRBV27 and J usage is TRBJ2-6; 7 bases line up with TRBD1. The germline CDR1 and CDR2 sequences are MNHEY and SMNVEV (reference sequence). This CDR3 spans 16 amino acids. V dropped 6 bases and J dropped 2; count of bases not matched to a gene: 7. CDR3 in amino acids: CASSLRGRPGANVLTF. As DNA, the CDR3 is TGTGCCAGCAGCCTGAGGGGGCGGCCTGGGGCCAACGTCCTGACTTTC.

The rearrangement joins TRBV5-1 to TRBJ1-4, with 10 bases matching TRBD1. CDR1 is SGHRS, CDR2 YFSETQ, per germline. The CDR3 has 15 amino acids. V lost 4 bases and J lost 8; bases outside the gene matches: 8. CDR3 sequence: CASSRDRGRGEKLFF. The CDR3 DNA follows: TGCGCCAGCAGCCGCGACAGGGGGCGAGGAGAAAAACTGTTTTTT.

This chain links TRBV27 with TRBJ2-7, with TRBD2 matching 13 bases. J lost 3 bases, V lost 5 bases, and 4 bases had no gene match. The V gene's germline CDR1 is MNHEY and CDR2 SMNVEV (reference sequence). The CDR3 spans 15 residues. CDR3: CASSAGLAGVYEQYF. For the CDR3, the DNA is TGTGCCAGCAGTGCCGGACTAGCGGGAGTCTACGAGCAGTACTTC.

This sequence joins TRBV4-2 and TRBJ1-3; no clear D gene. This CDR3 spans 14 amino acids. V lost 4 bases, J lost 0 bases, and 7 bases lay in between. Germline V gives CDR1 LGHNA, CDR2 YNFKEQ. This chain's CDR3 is CASSPSFSGNTIYF. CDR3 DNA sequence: TGTGCCAGCAGCCCGAGTTTCTCTGGAAACACCATATATTTT.

In DNA form, the CDR3 reads TGTGCCAGCAGTACAGGGGGTGAGACCCAGTACTTC. It is translated as CASSTGGETQYF. V and J are TRBV2 and TRBJ2-5; TRBD1 matches at 8 bases. CDR1 and CDR2 (germline): SNHLY, FYNNEI. CDR3 length: 12 residues. Trimming removed 5 bases from V and 5 bases from J; junction bases left unmatched: 1.

This CDR3 is CASSFETTNTGELFF. The DNA for the CDR3 is TGTGCCAGCAGTTTCGAGACCACGAACACCGGGGAGCTGTTTTTT. The V call is TRBV28, the J call TRBJ2-2; the D is unclear. The CDR3 consists of 15 residues. The V end was cut by 3 bases, the J end by 0 bases, with 8 bases between. Germline V lookup: CDR1 MDHEN, CDR2 SYDVKM. Full variable domain (remainder filled in from reference TRBV28 and TRBJ2-2): DVKVTQSSRYLVKRTGEKVFLECVQDMDHENMFWYRQDPGLGLRLIYFSYDVKMKEKGDIPEGYSVSREKKERFSLILESASTNQTSMYLCASSFETTNTGELFFGEGSRLTVL.

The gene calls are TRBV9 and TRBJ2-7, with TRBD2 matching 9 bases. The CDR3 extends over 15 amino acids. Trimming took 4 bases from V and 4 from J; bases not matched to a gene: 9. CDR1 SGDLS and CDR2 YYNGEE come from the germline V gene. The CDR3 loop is CASSPQGAGGYEQYF. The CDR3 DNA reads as TGTGCCAGCAGCCCCCAGGGAGCGGGGGGATACGAGCAGTACTTC.

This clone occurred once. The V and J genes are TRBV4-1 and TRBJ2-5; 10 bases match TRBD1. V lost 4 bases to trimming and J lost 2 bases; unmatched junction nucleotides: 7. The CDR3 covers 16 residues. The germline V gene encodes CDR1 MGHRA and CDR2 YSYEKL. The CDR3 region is CASSLSGQGGQETQYF. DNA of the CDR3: TGCGCCAGCAGCCTTTCAGGACAGGGGGGACAAGAGACCCAGTACTTC.

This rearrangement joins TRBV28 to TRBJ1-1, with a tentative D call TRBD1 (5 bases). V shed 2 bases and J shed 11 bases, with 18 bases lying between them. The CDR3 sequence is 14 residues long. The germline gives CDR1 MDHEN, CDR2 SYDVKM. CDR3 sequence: CASSLRGRYIGAFF. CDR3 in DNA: TGTGCCAGCAGTTTACGGGGACGTTACATCGGGGCTTTCTTT.